This TCR beta chain was profiled in a study of blood T cell repertoires in COVID-19. Study details: Donors in the United States, Italy and Spain gave samples during acute or convalescent COVID-19. T cells, B-cell-depleted T cells, or PBMCs supplied cDNA or gDNA.

Original processing notes: Nucleated cell counts were estimated from reference gene primer amplification. The repertoire was sequenced with immunoSEQ multiplex PCR; TCRdb's copy has only in-frame clones and lacks some. From that table come the V and J calls and clone size; the DNA was used to work out D and trimming. The sample shows about 280,000 clones, 86% of them seen only once. Trimming cost V 5 bases and J 9 bases; bases outside gene matches: 5. Germline CDR1 reads SGHVS; CDR2 reads FNYEAQ. The CDR3 runs 12 residues. The clonotype originates from a man aged 40-50 years with active or convalescent COVID-19. The rearrangement joins TRBV7-6 to TRBJ2-7; 9 positions agree with TRBD1. Source material: peripheral blood. The CDR3 here is CASSDRTGVQYF. The DNA for the CDR3 is TGTGCCAGCAGCGATCGGACAGGGGTGCAGTACTTC.